These 21 T cell receptor beta chains originate from one sample sequenced in a study of CD4+ T cells in melanoma. Sequencing was performed with immunoSEQ multiplex PCR; in TCRdb, only in-frame clones are kept and a portion is missing. Here the sample spans about 21,000 clones, roughly 78% being singletons. The receptors were sampled from a human donor with melanoma.

This clone was detected only a few times. The rearrangement uses TRBV6-1 and TRBJ2-7; TRBD1 might be the D (7 bases). Per the germline V gene, CDR1 is MNHNS and CDR2 is SASEGT. Trimming removed 3 bases from V and 4 bases from J, with 13 bases in between. The CDR3 has 14 amino acids. The CDR3 DNA sequence: TGTGCCAGCAGTGACTACAGGGGAGGATACGAGCAGTACTTC. It is translated as CASSDYRGGYEQYF.

The chain links TRBV7-9 to TRBJ1-4; unclear D gene. V was clipped by 2 bases and J by 0 bases, with 16 bases between them. There are 18 residues in the CDR3. Germline CDR1 reads SEHNR; CDR2 reads FQNEAQ (reference sequence). This CDR3 is CASSLWLGGLATNEKLFF. Written as DNA, the CDR3 is TGTGCCAGCAGCTTATGGCTGGGAGGGCTCGCAACTAATGAAAAACTGTTTTTT.

The chain has TRBV30 and TRBJ2-1; TRBD2 might be the D (7 bases). The V end was cut by 0 bases, the J end by 7 bases, with 13 bases between. This CDR3 region has 14 residues. In germline, CDR1 is GTSNPN, CDR2 SVGIG (reference sequence). This CDR3 reads CAWSVGGGRNEQFF. CDR3 sequence (DNA): TGTGCCTGGAGTGTTGGGGGGGGGCGAAATGAGCAGTTCTTC. The full variable domain, completed using reference TRBV30 and TRBJ2-1, is SQTIHQWPATLVQPVGSPLSLECTVEGTSNPNLYWYRQAAGRGLQLLFYSVGIGQISSEVPQNLSASRPQDRQFILSSKKLLLSDSGFYLCAWSVGGGRNEQFFGPGTRLTVL.

This clone appeared once. The rearrangement joins TRBV19 to TRBJ1-2; the D is unclear. The CDR3 covers 11 residues. Germline CDR1 reads LNHDA; CDR2 reads SQIVND (reference sequence). Trimming removed 3 bases from V and 7 bases from J, with 6 bases in between. The CDR3 DNA sequence: TGTGCCAGTAGTATTGTCGGTGGCTACACCTTC. Residues: CASSIVGGYTF.

The chain has TRBV12-5 and TRBJ1-1; tentative D call: TRBD1 (5 bases). Germline CDR1 and CDR2: LGHNT and FRNRAP. V lost 3 bases, J lost 11 bases, and 10 bases lay in between. This CDR3 has 11 residues. CDR3 nucleotide sequence: TGTGCTAGTGGTTTACACGAGGGGGCTTTCTTT. Protein sequence: CASGLHEGAFF.

The rearrangement uses TRBV11-2 and TRBJ2-5, with 12 bases aligning to TRBD1. The J call is doubtful: the DNA matches TRBJ2-7 better. Germline V gives CDR1 SGHAT, CDR2 FQNNGV. The CDR3 has 15 residues. CDR3 region: CASSRRGQGANEQYF. As DNA, the CDR3 is TGTGCCAGCAGCCGCCGGGGACAGGGGGCAAACGAGCAGTACTTC.

The chain couples TRBV4-1 to TRBJ2-1; D unresolved. CDR3 length equals 14 residues. CDR1 is MGHRA and CDR2 is YSYEKL in the germline V gene. V shed 0 bases and J shed 7 bases, with 10 bases lying between them. CDR3 amino acids: CASSQEGTRNEQFF. In nucleotides, the CDR3 is TGCGCCAGCAGCCAAGAAGGTACGCGGAATGAGCAGTTCTTC.

This chain joins TRBV4-2 and TRBJ2-2; either TRBD1 or TRBD2 may supply D (5 bases each). CDR1 and CDR2 from the germline V gene are LGHNA and YNFKEQ. The CDR3 sequence is 17 residues long. V gave up 0 bases and J gave up 4 bases, with 15 bases separating them. CDR3 sequence reads: CASSQEEKTGGTGELFF. The CDR3, as DNA: TGTGCCAGCAGCCAAGAAGAAAAAACAGGAGGCACCGGGGAGCTGTTTTTT.

The DNA for the CDR3 is TGTGCCAGCAGCGAGGCAGGGGGTCGGCGACAGCCCCAGCATTTT. It encodes CASSEAGGRRQPQHF. The V call is TRBV6-1, the J call TRBJ1-5; 7 positions match TRBD1. Germline CDR1 and CDR2: MNHNS and SASEGT. This CDR3 is built from 15 residues. Germline trimming cut 6 bases from V and 7 bases from J; bases unmatched to any gene: 12.

V and J are TRBV19 and TRBJ1-5, with 8 bases that match TRBD1. The trim removed 3 bases at V and 4 bases at J, leaving 5 bases unmatched. This CDR3 has 15 residues. Germline-derived CDR1 and CDR2 are LNHDA and SQIVND (reference sequence). Here the CDR3 reads CASSMGQAGNQPQHF. CDR3 coding DNA: TGTGCCAGTAGTATGGGACAGGCCGGGAATCAGCCCCAGCATTTT. Combining the CDR3 with reference TRBV19 and TRBJ1-5 gives the whole variable domain DGGITQSPKYLFRKEGQNVTLSCEQNLNHDAMYWYRQDPGQGLRLIYYSQIVNDFQKGDIAEGYSVSREKKESFPLTVTSAQKNPTAFYLCASSMGQAGNQPQHFGDGTRLSIL.

The gene calls are TRBV6-5 and TRBJ1-3; D may be TRBD1 (5 bases). V lost 5 bases, J lost 9 bases, and 11 bases lay in between. There are 12 residues in the CDR3. Germline V gene sequence: CDR1 MNHEY, CDR2 SVGAGI. The CDR3 DNA follows: TGTGCCAGCAGTCTCCCGGGGGGCACCATATATTTT. As protein: CASSLPGGTIYF.

This chain connects TRBV19 to TRBJ2-3, with D unresolved. Trimming cost V 1 base and J 4 bases, with 9 bases left between them. CDR1 and CDR2 (germline): LNHDA, SQIVND (reference sequence). There are 14 residues in the CDR3. The CDR3 is CASSIGGFPDTQYF. CDR3 DNA sequence: TGTGCCAGTAGTATAGGTGGATTTCCAGATACGCAGTATTTT.

The chain couples TRBV19 to TRBJ1-2; D is possibly TRBD1 (5 bases). The V end was cut by 5 bases, the J end by 0 bases, with 25 bases between. The CDR3 has 19 amino acids. Germline V gene data show CDR1 as LNHDA and CDR2 as SQIVND (reference sequence). Here the CDR3 reads CASSQPPGAARLANYGYTF. For the CDR3, the DNA is TGTGCCAGTAGTCAACCACCCGGGGCAGCCCGTTTAGCTAACTATGGCTACACCTTC. Full variable domain (outside the CDR3, taken from reference TRBV19 and TRBJ1-2): DGGITQSPKYLFRKEGQNVTLSCEQNLNHDAMYWYRQDPGQGLRLIYYSQIVNDFQKGDIAEGYSVSREKKESFPLTVTSAQKNPTAFYLCASSQPPGAARLANYGYTFGSGTRLTVV.

DNA for the CDR3: TGTGCCAGCAGCTTGGATGGGGGATCTGGAAACACCATATATTTT. Its translation is CASSLDGGSGNTIYF. This chain connects TRBV5-8 to TRBJ1-3; D perhaps matches TRBD1 (5 bases). Per the germline V gene, CDR1 is SGHTS and CDR2 is YDEGEE. Trimming removed 0 bases from V and 1 base from J, with 8 bases in between. CDR3 length equals 15 residues.

This clone was found a few times. V is TRBV2 and J is TRBJ2-1; a weak D match, TRBD2 (6 bases). V was clipped by 7 bases and J by 0 bases, with 16 bases between them. Germline CDR1 is SNHLY and CDR2 is FYNNEI. CDR3 size: 16 residues. The CDR3 sequence is CASTLGGVSSYNEQFF. The DNA for the CDR3 is TGTGCCAGCACCCTGGGCGGGGTGAGCTCCTACAATGAGCAGTTCTTC.

CDR3 bases: TGTGCCAGCAGTTACCGGGGGACAGGGTTTGGAAACACCATATATTTT. Protein sequence: CASSYRGTGFGNTIYF. V and J are TRBV6-6 and TRBJ1-3; TRBD1 aligns across 9 bases. V was pared by 2 bases and J by 3 bases, with 5 bases of the junction left unmatched. Germline CDR1 and CDR2: MNHNY and SVGAGI (reference sequence). This CDR3 is built from 16 residues.

In its sample, this clone was seen once. The rearrangement uses TRBV9 and TRBJ1-6, with a possible D match to TRBD1 (5 bases). Germline V gene lookup returns CDR1 SGDLS and CDR2 YYNGEE. Trimming cost V 0 bases and J 7 bases, with 17 bases left between them. This CDR3 spans 17 amino acids. CDR3 sequence (DNA): TGTGCCAGCAGCGTAGATCGTCGGGGGGGTGAGAATTCACCCCTCCACTTT. Amino acids: CASSVDRRGGENSPLHF.

The rearrangement joins TRBV6-1 to TRBJ1-5, with a possible D match to TRBD1 (6 bases). Germline V lookup: CDR1 MNHNS, CDR2 SASEGT. Trimming left V 4 bases short and J 1 base short, with 11 bases between. The CDR3 is 15 residues long. The CDR3 loop is CASSASGASNQPQHF. The CDR3 DNA follows: TGTGCCAGCAGTGCCTCAGGGGCAAGCAATCAGCCCCAGCATTTT.

The gene calls are TRBV11-1 and TRBJ1-1; a weak D match, TRBD1 (6 bases). Per germline, CDR1 SGHAT and CDR2 FQDESV (reference sequence). The V gene lost 1 base and the J gene lost 4 bases, with 10 bases spanning the gap. CDR3 length equals 14 residues. The CDR3 reads CASSLGRGATEAFF. CDR3 in DNA: TGTGCCAGCAGCTTAGGCAGGGGAGCCACTGAAGCTTTCTTT.

The gene calls are TRBV7-3 and TRBJ2-5; 7 bases align to TRBD1. V lost 5 bases, J lost 4 bases, and 4 bases stayed unmatched. CDR3 length: 13 residues. CDR1 SGHTA and CDR2 FQGTGA come from the germline V gene. The CDR3 bases are TGTGCCAGCAGCGCCTACAGGGGAGAGACCCAGTACTTC. It specifies CASSAYRGETQYF.

The chain couples TRBV25-1 to TRBJ1-1, with D unclear. The CDR3 runs to 13 residues. Trimming stripped 6 bases from V and 0 bases from J, with 8 bases between. Germline loops: CDR1 MGHDK, CDR2 SYGVNS. Here the CDR3 reads CASRRTVNTEAFF. CDR3 DNA: TGTGCCAGCAGAAGGACGGTGAACACTGAAGCTTTCTTT.